This TCR beta chain was found in a study of blood T cells in healthy people across ages. Regarding the study as a whole: The study found TCR beta diversity correlated strongly with naive T cell percentage.

To note about this clonotype: Antigen unknown.

The CDR3 covers 15 residues. Germline V gives CDR1 MNHNY, CDR2 SVGAGI (reference sequence). V lost 0 bases to trimming and J lost 4 bases, with 10 bases between them. A J-beta primer mix and a sample-barcoded 5' primer were used in a second PCR of roughly 6 to 12 cycles. Each cDNA molecule was tagged by a template-switch adaptor that had 12 random nucleotides. Using its own MiXCR run on the 5' RACE reads, TCRdb lists one record per CDR3 protein. The table lists around 1,000,000 distinct CDR3 sequences, about 23% of them singletons. This sample also appeared in a second study, on T cells of mothers and their children.

The sample taken for sequencing was blood. The chain has TRBV6-6 and TRBJ1-3; D unclear. This sequence was found in a girl under 10 years old in good health. The CDR3 DNA reads as TGTGCCAGCAGTTACTCGACGGACTCAGGAAACACCATATATTTT. It yields the protein CASSYSTDSGNTIYF.